Below are 6 T cell receptor beta chains sequenced from a single sample in a study of blood T cell repertoires in COVID-19. The method was immunoSEQ multiplex PCR; TCRdb's version includes in-frame clones alone and lacks a portion of them. Of about 86,000 clones listed, around 80% were seen once; the top ten hold roughly 1.2%. Sequencing was performed on peripheral blood. The receptors here all came from a woman aged 80 or over with acute or convalescent COVID-19.

The rearrangement uses TRBV10-1 and TRBJ2-4; tentative D call: TRBD2 (6 bases). V was cut by 3 bases and J by 7 bases, with 16 bases left in between. The CDR3 is 15 residues long. The germline V gene encodes CDR1 WNHNN and CDR2 SYGVQD (reference sequence). CDR3: CASSDGGAFGNIQYF. As DNA, the CDR3 is TGCGCCAGCAGTGACGGAGGGGCTTTTGGGAACATTCAGTACTTC.

The rearrangement links TRBV27 to TRBJ1-2; D may be TRBD1 (6 bases). Deletions cut 3 bases from V and 8 bases from J, with 22 bases between. The germline CDR1 and CDR2 sequences are MNHEY and SMNVEV (reference sequence). CDR3 length equals 16 residues. The CDR3 nucleotides read TGTGCCAGCAGTTTCTCCGTGGACAGAATTTCAGGAGGCTACACCTTC. Translating gives CASSFSVDRISGGYTF.

The chain recombines TRBV28 with TRBJ2-2; 8 bases are a match to TRBD2. V lost 10 bases, J lost 1 base, and 8 bases stayed unmatched. This CDR3 comprises 15 residues. Germline CDR1 MDHEN, CDR2 SYDVKM. The CDR3 loop reads CATGGAGGNTGELFF. The CDR3 nucleotides are TGTGCCACAGGCGGGGCGGGAGGGAACACCGGGGAGCTGTTTTTT.

The rearrangement joins TRBV5-4 to TRBJ2-5; 12 bases align to TRBD2. V lost 4 bases to trimming and J lost 5 bases; unmatched junction nucleotides: 9. CDR1 is SGHNT and CDR2 is YYREEE in the germline V gene (reference sequence). The CDR3 spans 16 residues. CDR3 amino acids: CASSLRLAGVGETQYF. In nucleotides, the CDR3 is TGTGCCAGCAGCCTAAGACTAGCGGGAGTCGGGGAGACCCAGTACTTC.

The rearrangement joins TRBV10-2 to TRBJ2-7; no reliable D call. The germline V gene encodes CDR1 WSHSY and CDR2 SAAADI. The V and J ends lost 7 bases and 2 bases respectively, with 12 bases between them. The CDR3 sequence is 13 residues long. The CDR3 loop reads CASTTGGTYEQYF. CDR3 nucleotide sequence: TGCGCCAGCACCACGGGTGGTACCTACGAGCAGTACTTC.

The chain links TRBV2 to TRBJ2-7, with 14 positions matching TRBD2. Germline trimming cut 2 bases from V and 6 bases from J; bases unmatched to any gene: 3. The germline V gene encodes CDR1 SNHLY and CDR2 FYNNEI. The CDR3 runs 15 residues. CDR3: CASSESGTSGSEQYF. The CDR3 DNA sequence: TGTGCCAGCAGTGAATCCGGGACTAGCGGGAGCGAGCAGTACTTC. The variable domain in full, with the rest retrieved from reference TRBV2 and TRBJ2-7, is EPEVTQTPSHQVTQMGQEVILRCVPISNHLYFYWYRQILGQKVEFLVSFYNNEISEKSEIFDDQFSVERPDGSNFTLKIRSTKLEDSAMYFCASSESGTSGSEQYFGPGTRLTVT.